This is a list of T cell receptor beta chains from one sample in a study of early T cells in non-severe SARS-CoV-2 infection. TCRdb re-derived calls from the 5' RACE reads in MiXCR, one entry per CDR3 protein. This table holds 95,000 to 120,000 distinct CDR3 sequences, roughly an eighth found once. The sample taken for sequencing was whole blood. The receptor source for this set is an adult who was a healthcare worker with PCR-confirmed SARS-CoV-2 infection or an uninfected control (not recorded which). Each CDR3 is given with its conserved first and last residue. The order of the fields is CDR3 DNA, CDR3 protein, J gene, V gene, clone size, D gene. The D gene is left open where the match is weak. Not all rows give a size; the values are once, few, many and, for expanded clones, a class.

CDR3nt: TGCAGTGCTAGGGTAAACACTGAAGCTTTCTTT
CDR3aa: CSARVNTEAFF
j_gene: TRBJ1-1
v_gene: TRBV20-1
abundance: .
d_gene: .

CDR3nt: TGTGCCAGCAGTCTAACAGGGGGGCACGAGCAGTACTTC
CDR3aa: CASSLTGGHEQYF
j_gene: TRBJ2-7
v_gene: TRBV12-3/TRBV12-4
abundance: .
d_gene: TRBD1

CDR3nt: TGTGCCTCTGCCCGGGGGCCCGAGACCCAGTACTTC
CDR3aa: CASARGPETQYF
j_gene: TRBJ2-5
v_gene: TRBV2
abundance: many
d_gene: .

CDR3nt: TGTGCCAGCAAACTAGCGGGTAAGAAAATCGAGCAGTACTTC
CDR3aa: CASKLAGKKIEQYF
j_gene: TRBJ2-7
v_gene: TRBV28
abundance: .
d_gene: TRBD2

CDR3nt: TGCAGCGTTGGAGGGGGCAGGGGAGGGCAGCCCCAGCATTTT
CDR3aa: CSVGGGRGGQPQHF
j_gene: TRBJ1-5
v_gene: TRBV29-1
abundance: many
d_gene: TRBD1

CDR3nt: TGTGCCAGCAGCTCTCGGACCACTGAAGCTTTCTTT
CDR3aa: CASSSRTTEAFF
j_gene: TRBJ1-1
v_gene: TRBV5-8
abundance: many
d_gene: .

CDR3nt: TGTGCCAGCAGCCAAGGTATCGGAGGGGAAAGCTCCTACGAGCAGTACTTC
CDR3aa: CASSQGIGGESSYEQYF
j_gene: TRBJ2-7
v_gene: TRBV4-2
abundance: many
d_gene: .

CDR3nt: TGTGCCAGCAGTTACGGGGGGCCCGGTAAGCAGTACTTC
CDR3aa: CASSYGGPGKQYF
j_gene: TRBJ2-7
v_gene: TRBV6-2/TRBV6-3
abundance: .
d_gene: .

CDR3nt: TGTGCTAGTGGTTTGGTAGTAGGGACAGGGGGCACTGAAGCTTTCTTT
CDR3aa: CASGLVVGTGGTEAFF
j_gene: TRBJ1-1
v_gene: TRBV12-5
abundance: many
d_gene: TRBD1

CDR3nt: TGTGCCAGCAGTTACTGGGGCAGGGACTACGAGCAGTACTTC
CDR3aa: CASSYWGRDYEQYF
j_gene: TRBJ2-7
v_gene: TRBV6-2/TRBV6-3
abundance: many
d_gene: .

CDR3nt: TGTGCCAGCAGCGAGCAAACGGGGCCAGCGGTGGATGGAAACACCATATATTTT
CDR3aa: CASSEQTGPAVDGNTIYF
j_gene: TRBJ1-3
v_gene: TRBV14
abundance: .
d_gene: .

CDR3nt: TGTGCCAGCTCACCGTTTCTCGCGGGGCAAGAGACCCAGTACTTC
CDR3aa: CASSPFLAGQETQYF
j_gene: TRBJ2-5
v_gene: TRBV18
abundance: few
d_gene: .

CDR3nt: TGTGCCAGCAGCAAGGGGTATCAGCCCCAGCATTTT
CDR3aa: CASSKGYQPQHF
j_gene: TRBJ1-5
v_gene: TRBV7-2
abundance: .
d_gene: .

CDR3nt: TGTGCCAGCGGGCACGGGACAGGGGGAGAGCAGTACTTC
CDR3aa: CASGHGTGGEQYF
j_gene: TRBJ2-7
v_gene: TRBV11-2
abundance: many
d_gene: TRBD1

CDR3nt: TGTGCCAGCAGCCAGAGTCCCAGCTCCTATAATTCACCCCTCCACTTT
CDR3aa: CASSQSPSSYNSPLHF
j_gene: TRBJ1-6
v_gene: TRBV4-2
abundance: .
d_gene: .

CDR3nt: TGTGCCAGCAGCGTATCAGTCATGGGGGGGCACACTGAAGCTTTCTTT
CDR3aa: CASSVSVMGGHTEAFF
j_gene: TRBJ1-1
v_gene: TRBV9
abundance: few
d_gene: .

CDR3nt: TGTGCCAGCAGCTTAGGAATCAGGGGGACTCAGCCCCAGCATTTT
CDR3aa: CASSLGIRGTQPQHF
j_gene: TRBJ1-5
v_gene: TRBV7-2
abundance: .
d_gene: TRBD1

CDR3nt: TGTGCCATCAGCGAGGGGGGGACTGAAGCTTTCTTT
CDR3aa: CAISEGGTEAFF
j_gene: TRBJ1-1
v_gene: TRBV10-3
abundance: .
d_gene: .

CDR3nt: TGTGCCAGCAGCCCGATACAGGGTACAAGGGAGACCCAGTACTTC
CDR3aa: CASSPIQGTRETQYF
j_gene: TRBJ2-5
v_gene: TRBV5-4
abundance: few
d_gene: .

CDR3nt: TGTGCCAGCAGCCCTCAACAGGGGAATAATTCACCCCTCCACTTT
CDR3aa: CASSPQQGNNSPLHF
j_gene: TRBJ1-6
v_gene: TRBV7-9
abundance: many
d_gene: TRBD1

CDR3nt: TGTGCCACCGAACCGGGGAGTGCCTACAATGAGCAGTTCTTC
CDR3aa: CATEPGSAYNEQFF
j_gene: TRBJ2-1
v_gene: TRBV6-1
abundance: many
d_gene: .

CDR3nt: TGTGCCAGCAGTTACCCAGCCGGCTCTGGAAACACCATATATTTT
CDR3aa: CASSYPAGSGNTIYF
j_gene: TRBJ1-3
v_gene: TRBV6-6
abundance: few
d_gene: .

CDR3nt: TGTGCCAGCAGCTCGATTCCTAGCGGGGGCAATGAGCAGTTCTTC
CDR3aa: CASSSIPSGGNEQFF
j_gene: TRBJ2-1
v_gene: TRBV7-6
abundance: many
d_gene: TRBD2

CDR3nt: TGCAGCGTCGGACAGGACCCGAATGGCTACACCTTC
CDR3aa: CSVGQDPNGYTF
j_gene: TRBJ1-2
v_gene: TRBV29-1
abundance: .
d_gene: TRBD1

CDR3nt: TGTGCCAGCAGCTTAGATCGCGGCAGTTCGGCTGAAGCTTTCTTT
CDR3aa: CASSLDRGSSAEAFF
j_gene: TRBJ1-1
v_gene: TRBV11-2
abundance: many
d_gene: .

CDR3nt: TGCAGTGCTAGAACGGCCAACTGGGATGAGCAGTTCTTC
CDR3aa: CSARTANWDEQFF
j_gene: TRBJ2-1
v_gene: TRBV20-1
abundance: few
d_gene: .

CDR3nt: TGCGCCAGCAGCTTGAAACTAGCGGGAGTTGTCGGGGAGCTGTTTTTT
CDR3aa: CASSLKLAGVVGELFF
j_gene: TRBJ2-2
v_gene: TRBV5-1
abundance: few
d_gene: TRBD2

CDR3nt: TGTGCCAGCAGTTACTCGACAGGGGTCTTCTATGGCTACACCTTC
CDR3aa: CASSYSTGVFYGYTF
j_gene: TRBJ1-2
v_gene: TRBV6-5
abundance: .
d_gene: TRBD1

CDR3nt: TGTGCCACCAGTGATTCTGGACAGGGAGGAAATGGCTACACCTTC
CDR3aa: CATSDSGQGGNGYTF
j_gene: TRBJ1-2
v_gene: TRBV24-1
abundance: many
d_gene: TRBD1

CDR3nt: TGTGCCAGCAGCTTAAGGTCGAACACTGAAGCTTTCTTT
CDR3aa: CASSLRSNTEAFF
j_gene: TRBJ1-1
v_gene: TRBV7-2
abundance: few
d_gene: .

CDR3nt: TGTGCCAGCAGTTACTCATGGAGAAGCTCCTACGAGCAGTACTTC
CDR3aa: CASSYSWRSSYEQYF
j_gene: TRBJ2-7
v_gene: TRBV6-2/TRBV6-3
abundance: few
d_gene: .

CDR3nt: TGTGCCACCAGTGCCGGGGAGGAGAACACCGGGGAGCTGTTTTTT
CDR3aa: CATSAGEENTGELFF
j_gene: TRBJ2-2
v_gene: TRBV24-1
abundance: .
d_gene: .

CDR3nt: TGTGCCAGCAGCCAATTGTACGAGCAGTACTTC
CDR3aa: CASSQLYEQYF
j_gene: TRBJ2-7
v_gene: TRBV11-2
abundance: once
d_gene: .

CDR3nt: TGTGCCAGCAGCCAAGAACCCTGGGTAGCGGGAGGTGGAGATACGCAGTATTTT
CDR3aa: CASSQEPWVAGGGDTQYF
j_gene: TRBJ2-3
v_gene: TRBV3-1
abundance: few
d_gene: TRBD2

CDR3nt: TGTGCCAGCAGCCCATACTGGCCCTACGAGCAGTACTTC
CDR3aa: CASSPYWPYEQYF
j_gene: TRBJ2-7
v_gene: TRBV5-5
abundance: .
d_gene: .

CDR3nt: TGTGCCAGCAGTCCCGACTGGGGGCGGGTGAACACTGAAGCTTTCTTT
CDR3aa: CASSPDWGRVNTEAFF
j_gene: TRBJ1-1
v_gene: TRBV27
abundance: few
d_gene: .

CDR3nt: TGCGCCAGCAGCCAAGAGACACAGGGGGCGCCTGGCTACACCTTC
CDR3aa: CASSQETQGAPGYTF
j_gene: TRBJ1-2
v_gene: TRBV4-1
abundance: .
d_gene: TRBD1

CDR3nt: TGTGCCATCAAAGGGGCATTTAGCACAGATACGCAGTATTTT
CDR3aa: CAIKGAFSTDTQYF
j_gene: TRBJ2-3
v_gene: TRBV10-3
abundance: few
d_gene: .

CDR3nt: TGCAGTGCTAGTGATACTAGCGGGAGGATTGGTGAGCAGTACTTC
CDR3aa: CSASDTSGRIGEQYF
j_gene: TRBJ2-7
v_gene: TRBV20-1
abundance: .
d_gene: TRBD2

CDR3nt: TGTGCCATCAGCAGTATGGGCCAGTCCTACGAGCAGTACTTC
CDR3aa: CAISSMGQSYEQYF
j_gene: TRBJ2-7
v_gene: TRBV10-3
abundance: .
d_gene: .

CDR3nt: TGTGCCAGCTCACCCCAACGAGGAGTTGGATCCTACAATGAGCAGTTCTTC
CDR3aa: CASSPQRGVGSYNEQFF
j_gene: TRBJ2-1
v_gene: TRBV18
abundance: .
d_gene: .

CDR3nt: TGTGCCAGCAGTTACCCTATGGTAGGGAGGTCTGAAGCTTTCTTT
CDR3aa: CASSYPMVGRSEAFF
j_gene: TRBJ1-1
v_gene: TRBV6-6
abundance: .
d_gene: .

CDR3nt: TGTGCCAGCAGTGTCGACAGGGCCCGGGGGCACGAGCAGTACTTC
CDR3aa: CASSVDRARGHEQYF
j_gene: TRBJ2-7
v_gene: TRBV25-1
abundance: many
d_gene: .

CDR3nt: TGTGCCACCAGTGATATTAGCGGGAGTGGGTCCAATGAGCAGTTCTTC
CDR3aa: CATSDISGSGSNEQFF
j_gene: TRBJ2-1
v_gene: TRBV24-1
abundance: .
d_gene: TRBD2

CDR3nt: TGTGCCAGCAGCTTAGCACTCCCAGGGGATTCACCCCTCCACTTT
CDR3aa: CASSLALPGDSPLHF
j_gene: TRBJ1-6
v_gene: TRBV7-9
abundance: .
d_gene: .

CDR3nt: TGTGCCAGCAGCGTAGGACTAGCGGGAGTCACCGGGGAGCTGTTTTTT
CDR3aa: CASSVGLAGVTGELFF
j_gene: TRBJ2-2
v_gene: TRBV9
abundance: few
d_gene: TRBD2

CDR3nt: TGCAGCGTCCACACACGGTCTGGGGCCAACGTCCTGACTTTC
CDR3aa: CSVHTRSGANVLTF
j_gene: TRBJ2-6
v_gene: TRBV29-1
abundance: .
d_gene: .

CDR3nt: TGTGCCAGCAGCTCAGGGACCGGGGAGGGCTACACCTTC
CDR3aa: CASSSGTGEGYTF
j_gene: TRBJ1-2
v_gene: TRBV11-3
abundance: .
d_gene: .

CDR3nt: TGCAGCGTTGAACCGACAGGTGGAGAAGCTTTCTTT
CDR3aa: CSVEPTGGEAFF
j_gene: TRBJ1-1
v_gene: TRBV29-1
abundance: .
d_gene: .

CDR3nt: TGTGCCACCGCACTGTCGGTAGCGGGCGGGGAGACCCAGTACTTC
CDR3aa: CATALSVAGGETQYF
j_gene: TRBJ2-5
v_gene: TRBV10-3
abundance: .
d_gene: TRBD2

CDR3nt: TGTGCCAGCAGCTCACAGGCGATCGCCTACGAGCAGTACTTC
CDR3aa: CASSSQAIAYEQYF
j_gene: TRBJ2-7
v_gene: TRBV7-9
abundance: .
d_gene: .

CDR3nt: TGCAGCGGGCGGGGGGGCCTCACTTATACGCAGTATTTT
CDR3aa: CSGRGGLTYTQYF
j_gene: TRBJ2-3
v_gene: TRBV29-1
abundance: few
d_gene: TRBD2

CDR3nt: TGTGCCAGCAGCCATTCGTTACGTCGGTCTCGGGGAACTAATGAAAAACTGTTTTTT
CDR3aa: CASSHSLRRSRGTNEKLFF
j_gene: TRBJ1-4
v_gene: TRBV6-2/TRBV6-3
abundance: .
d_gene: .

CDR3nt: TGTGCCAGCAGTTTAAAACAGGGGAATGAAAAACTGTTTTTT
CDR3aa: CASSLKQGNEKLFF
j_gene: TRBJ1-4
v_gene: TRBV27
abundance: .
d_gene: TRBD1